This TCR beta chain emerged from a study of OX40 agonist ivuxolimab in advanced cancers. Study in general: A male proportion of about 80% was recorded, with mean age approximately 60 years and range roughly 23 to 79. Three patients got partial responses; one had hepatocellular carcinoma and two had cutaneous melanoma.

There are 13 residues in the CDR3. Between the trimmed V and J ends, which lost 2 bases and 1 base, there was a span of 5 bases. Germline loops: CDR1 SGHTA, CDR2 FQGTGA. Only in-frame clones appear in the TCRdb table, and some are missing; sequencing was by immunoSEQ multiplex PCR. Of some 83,000 clones listed, approximately 88% are singletons. About this clone: This same CDR3 is encoded by further DNA sequences in the sample.

V and J are TRBV7-3 and TRBJ1-1; D remains ambiguous. This clonotype originated in an adult with an advanced solid tumor such as melanoma, head and neck, liver or kidney cancer. The sequencing here drew on CD4+ or CD8+ T cells sorted from blood, taken in a trial of the OX40 agonist ivuxolimab. CDR3 loop: CASSLGQNTEAFF. CDR3 nucleotides: TGTGCCAGCAGCTTAGGCCAGAACACTGAAGCTTTCTTT.